This TCR beta chain came from a study of T cells in Graves' hyperthyroidism and ophthalmopathy (dated by TCRdb to between 2018 and 2021). Background for the entire study: Peripheral blood was sampled at the time of initial diagnosis, prior to any treatment. After blood sampling, hyperthyroidism patients were treated with methimazole at a starting dose of 30 mg daily, and ophthalmopathy patients were treated with high-dose intravenous methylprednisolone. According to the paper, TCR Vbeta CDR3 sequencing was carried out on 135 peripheral blood samples, which came from 40 to 45 ophthalmopathy, around 74 hyperthyroidism and about 17 progressor patients. In about six Graves' hyperthyroidism patients, the study also compared T-cell repertoires from thyroid tissue with T-cell repertoires from blood. The approximately 90 discovery patients were divided at random into training and test sets in a 7:3 ratio. Prospective prediction of ophthalmopathy was tested in an independent validation cohort of 18 to 20 hyperthyroidism patients and some 17 patients who later progressed to ophthalmopathy. To identify TCR V-J signatures that set the groups apart, the researchers used a discovery cohort of 100 or so patients, made up of 40 to 45 with Graves' ophthalmopathy and 55 to 65 with stable Graves' hyperthyroidism. General conclusions and limits of the study: Most expanded thyroid clonotypes (frequency above 0.001) were also detected in blood, suggesting blood repertoires may reflect thyroid immune responses. A 13 V-J signature model separated ophthalmopathy from stable hyperthyroidism, with approximately 87% sensitivity and 81.08% specificity in cross-validation and 80%/75% in testing. No statistical method was used to fix the sample size in advance, and group allocation was not hidden from the investigators. During validation, the model predicted progression to ophthalmopathy a median of roughly six months ahead of onset, with more than 60% sensitivity and under 85% specificity.

Amplification of TCR beta CDR3 regions was carried out from RNA transcripts. For the first round of RT-PCR on the TCR CDR3, the HTBI primer set was used together with the Qiagen OneStep RT-PCR kit. The libraries were constructed in a second round of multiplex PCR and then size-selected and purified. The libraries were sequenced on an Illumina HiSeq2000 using paired-end 100 bp reads. On the authors' methods: SOAPnuke was used to process the raw data, with reads discarded if the reads contained adapters or uncalled bases, had a mean Phred below 15, or lacked an exact constant-primer or identifier match. COPE v1.2.5 was used to merge high-quality paired reads, and clonotypes were defined as unique nucleotide sequences. MiTCR v1.1 was used to align clonotypes to the IMGT TRBV, TRBD and TRBJ reference segments. The analysis included only V-J combinations with a frequency above 0.0001, which together covered more than 99% of the repertoires. The TCS score was defined as the ratio of F50 (clonal expansion) to E x V (chaos), calculated using BLOSUM62-based TCRdist between CDR3 peptides within each V-J. Welch's t-statistics and random forest reduced fewer than 600 V-J features to 13, which were used in a naive Bayes classifier (R e1071). The raw public data were reprocessed by TCRdb itself: fastp quality trimming at Q25, MiXCR clonotype calling, in-frame beta chains only. CDR3 protein duplicates are merged, each entry listing the most common genes and DNA. The authors' filters were not applied to this entry. The sample data list a few hundred thousand distinct CDR3 sequences, and around 16% of these were observed just once. The top ten constitute 25% to 30% of the sample.

This clonotype was observed at least ten times. No cognate antigen has been identified for it. No much larger clone exists at a distance of one base, and base qualities are not known. Moderately to severely active disease, a Clinical Activity Score of at least 3, a NOSPECS grade of at least 4, and a duration under 3 months were present in ophthalmopathy patients. Exclusion was applied to patients with uncontrolled infections, other autoimmune diseases, pregnancy or lactation. Diagnoses were based on clinical symptoms, serum thyroxine and TRAb, thyroid ultrasound and orbital computed tomography. PBMCs were separated from roughly 10 ml of fresh peripheral blood using Ficoll-Paque density gradient centrifugation. Trizol reagent was used to extract total RNA, and RNA quality was then checked on an Agilent 2100 Bioanalyzer. The CDR3 runs 13 residues from the cysteine to the phenylalanine. Just CDR3 DNA is preserved here, 39 bases in frame from base 1. Compared with germline, V lacks 3 bases and J lacks 7 bases; bases without a gene match: 3. As encoded in the germline V gene (reference sequence), CDR1 is DFQATT while CDR2 is SNEGSKA.

The sample consisted of blood. The chain employs TRBV20-1 and TRBJ1-6, with 7 bases in between that match TRBD1. The source of this sequence is a woman in her 30s with Graves' ophthalmopathy. CDR3 sequence: CSASTGANSPLHF. In nucleotides, the sequence is TGCAGTGCTAGTACAGGGGCCAATTCACCCCTCCACTTT.